The present entry profiles one T cell receptor beta chain with its context. The antigen is unknown. The CDR3 length is 14 residues. Germline values: CDR1 MNHEY, CDR2 SVGAGI. V lost 4 bases and J lost 7, with 14 bases in between. Using immunoSEQ multiplex PCR, the repertoire was profiled, and TCRdb retains in-frame clones only, with some absent. The table records under 50,000 clones, roughly 79% of them present only once. This specimen comes from a study of T cells in localized non-small cell lung cancer. Study-level results: The tumor had only one region sequenced, so heterogeneity remains possible. Adjacent lung had a median roughly 61 of the 100 largest tumor clones. It was uninvolved adjacent lung that showed the highest T cell clonality, exceeding tumor.

Sample: peripheral blood mononuclear cells, taken before any cancer treatment. This clonotype originated in a man aged 40 to 69 with stage III lung adenocarcinoma. This chain joins TRBV6-5 and TRBJ2-4; D is unclear. The CDR3 bases are TGTGCCAGCAGTTTTAGTGGAAGTGGGAACATTCAGTACTTC. It codes for CASSFSGSGNIQYF.